This T cell receptor beta chain was captured in a study of T cell responses to AZD1222 COVID-19 vaccine. Generated by immunoSEQ multiplex PCR, the TCRdb table keeps only in-frame clones and is missing some. The table has roughly 150,000 clones, 80% to 95% seen once. Germline lookup yields CDR1 SGHAT and CDR2 FQNNGV. The V gene lost 0 bases and the J gene lost 4 bases, with 17 bases spanning the gap. This CDR3 has 17 residues. The clonotype originates from an adult in good health. The material sequenced was peripheral blood, taken on day 0 of AZD1222 vaccination. The V call is TRBV11-2, the J call TRBJ2-3; no reliable D call. This CDR3 reads CASSLDMVVQESDTQYF. The CDR3 region has the DNA TGTGCCAGCAGCTTAGATATGGTAGTTCAGGAATCAGATACGCAGTATTTT.